Listed below are T cell receptor beta chains from one sample, sequenced in a study of vaccination effects on CD4 cells after COVID-19. These receptors are not linked to any known antigen. Clones were sequenced by immunoSEQ multiplex PCR, and TCRdb holds only the in-frame ones, with some missing. The sample contains about 59,000 clones, roughly 78% of which appear only once. This specimen was CD4+ T cells from PBMCs cultured with HCoV-OC43 spike peptides, taken after COVID-19 vaccination. The receptors here all came from a human donor who received a COVID-19 vaccine. Both conserved end residues are part of each CDR3. The D gene is left open where the match is weak. A row's size may be missing; if present it is once, few, many or a size class.

>-|-|TRBJ2-5|TRBV10-2
TGCGCCAGCAGTGAGTCGTGGATGGAGACCCAGTACTTC
CASSESWMETQYF
>-|-|TRBJ2-3|TRBV12-3/TRBV12-4
TGTGCCAGCAGTCGTATTACCACAGATACGCAGTATTTT
CASSRITTDTQYF
>-|TRBD1|TRBJ2-5|TRBV2
TGTGCCAGCAGACAGGGGGGCCGAGAGACCCAGTACTTC
CASRQGGRETQYF
>-|TRBD2|TRBJ2-5|TRBV9
TGTGCCAGCAGCGTACCGGGGGGAAAGACCCAGTACTTC
CASSVPGGKTQYF
>-|-|TRBJ2-1|TRBV18
TGTGCCAGCTCACCACGGGGGGATCGTGAGCAGTTCTTC
CASSPRGDREQFF
>-|-|TRBJ1-1|TRBV18
TGTGCCAGCTCACCACTTTTCAGGGGAAAGAACACTGAAGCTTTCTTT
CASSPLFRGKNTEAFF
>-|-|TRBJ1-4|TRBV20-1
TGCAGTGCTAGTGTTCCCCCAACTAATGAAAAACTGTTTTTT
CSASVPPTNEKLFF
>-|TRBD2|TRBJ2-3|TRBV9
TGTGCCAGCAGCCTTAGCGGGGGGGCCCCAGATACGCAGTATTTT
CASSLSGGAPDTQYF
>-|TRBD1|TRBJ1-6|TRBV28
TGTGCCAGCACTCAGGGGGACTATTCACCCCTCCACTTT
CASTQGDYSPLHF
>-|-|TRBJ1-2|TRBV28
TGTGCCAGCAGCAACCCAAGCTATGGCTACACCTTC
CASSNPSYGYTF
>-|-|TRBJ2-3|TRBV6-5
TGTGCCAGCAGGTCGTATACAGATACGCAGTATTTT
CASRSYTDTQYF
>once|-|TRBJ2-1|TRBV24-1
TGTGCCACCAGGGATACAGCGTCCCGGAGTGAGCAGTTCTTC
CATRDTASRSEQFF
>-|TRBD1|TRBJ1-1|TRBV5-1
TGCGCCAGCACCAGAACAGGGGGTAACACTGAAGCTTTCTTT
CASTRTGGNTEAFF
>-|TRBD1|TRBJ1-2|TRBV5-1
TGCGCCAGCAGCTTGTTTTCAGGACAGGGCTATGGCTACACCTTC
CASSLFSGQGYGYTF
>few|-|TRBJ1-4|TRBV5-1
TGCGCCAGCAGCATCATGGGCCGGGGGGAAAAACTGTTTTTT
CASSIMGRGEKLFF
>-|-|TRBJ1-2|TRBV5-4
TGTGCCAGCAGCTTGAGTCCGGGAGGGGTAGGCGGCTACACCTTC
CASSLSPGGVGGYTF
>-|-|TRBJ1-4|TRBV7-9
TGTGCCAGCAGCTTCAGTGCAGTGACTAATGAAAAACTGTTTTTT
CASSFSAVTNEKLFF
>few|TRBD1|TRBJ1-1|TRBV7-9
TGTGCCAGCAGCTCGCCGAGACAGGGTGACACTGAAGCTTTCTTT
CASSSPRQGDTEAFF
>-|TRBD2|TRBJ2-1|TRBV18
TGTGCCAGCTCACCACTCTTAGGGACTAGCGGGGGAAATGAGCAGTTCTTC
CASSPLLGTSGGNEQFF
>-|TRBD1|TRBJ1-4|TRBV18
TGTGCCAGCTCGCCCACAGGGGCCGAAAAACTGTTTTTT
CASSPTGAEKLFF
>-|TRBD1|TRBJ1-2|TRBV7-9
TGTGCCAGCAGCTTGGGACAGGGCCTCAGCTACACCTTC
CASSLGQGLSYTF
>-|-|TRBJ2-5|TRBV5-1
TGCGCCAGGCGAGTGGGGGGAAGGAGGAAGACCCAGTACTTC
CARRVGGRRKTQYF
>-|-|TRBJ2-5|TRBV18
TGTGCCAGCTCACCAATCCAGGTCCAAGAGACCCAGTACTTC
CASSPIQVQETQYF
>-|-|TRBJ2-1|TRBV6-5
TGTGCCAGCAGTTACTACGGCCACCATGAGCAGTTCTTC
CASSYYGHHEQFF